This T cell receptor beta chain was recorded in a study of prognosis after radiotherapy for stage I lung cancer. General study points: After stereotactic body radiation therapy, unique TCR clone counts dropped from a median of around 9,500 to 6,500. Differing TRBV and TRBJ gene usage was reportedly seen between patients with and without metastases.

Ten or more counts support this clonotype. The target antigen is unknown. Amplification of the TCR beta CDR3 (from genomic DNA) was done by two-round multiplex PCR. During first-round PCR, primers specific to each TRBV and TRBJ gene were used. TCRdb re-derived calls from the multiplex PCR reads in MiXCR, one entry per CDR3 protein. The data show around 16,000 distinct CDR3 sequences, with about 17% seen just once and around two fifths held by the top ten. CDR1 and CDR2 from the germline V gene are SEHNR and FQNEAQ (reference sequence). Trimming pared 6 bases from V and 3 bases from J, leaving 19 bases between. The CDR3 covers 16 residues.

The TCR originated in a donor aged 50 or older with non-small cell lung cancer. The material sequenced was PBMCs, taken before or after stereotactic body radiation therapy (not recorded which). The rearrangement uses TRBV7-9 and TRBJ2-3; D possibly uses TRBD1 or TRBD2 (6 bases each). CDR3 coding DNA: TGTGCCAGCAGTCTATCCCTTGGAGGGGGGACAGATACGCAGTATTTT. Protein sequence: CASSLSLGGGTDTQYF.